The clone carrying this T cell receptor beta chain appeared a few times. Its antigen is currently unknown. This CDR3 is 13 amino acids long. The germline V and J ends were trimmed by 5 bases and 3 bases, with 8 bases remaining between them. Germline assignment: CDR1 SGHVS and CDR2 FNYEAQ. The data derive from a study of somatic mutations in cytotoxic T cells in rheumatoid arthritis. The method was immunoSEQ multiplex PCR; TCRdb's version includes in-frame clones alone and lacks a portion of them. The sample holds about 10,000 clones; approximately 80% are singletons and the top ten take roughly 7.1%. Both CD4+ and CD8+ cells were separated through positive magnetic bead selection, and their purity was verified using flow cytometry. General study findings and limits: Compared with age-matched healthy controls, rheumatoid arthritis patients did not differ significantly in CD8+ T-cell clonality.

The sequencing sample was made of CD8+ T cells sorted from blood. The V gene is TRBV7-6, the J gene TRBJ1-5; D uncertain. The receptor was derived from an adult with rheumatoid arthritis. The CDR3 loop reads CASSVAANQPQHF. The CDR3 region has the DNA TGTGCCAGCAGCGTTGCAGCCAATCAGCCCCAGCATTTT.